The 25 T cell receptor beta chains given below trace back to one sample, sequenced in a study of patients and donors after allogeneic stem cell transplantation. TCRdb ran MiXCR on the RT-PCR reads and lists one entry per CDR3 protein. The table has tens of thousands of distinct CDR3 sequences, approximately 6.3% seen once. Input material: blood, either unsorted or a sorted T cell fraction (not recorded which). Receptors originate from a human donor who was either an allogeneic HSCT recipient or a stem cell or donor lymphocyte infusion donor (not recorded which). It is not recorded whose cells these are; they may come from a transplant donor.

This clonotype has only a few counts. The rearrangement links TRBV7-2 to TRBJ2-2; D not certain. CDR3 length equals 16 residues. Trimming stripped 3 bases from V and 0 bases from J, with 11 bases between. Germline V gene sequence: CDR1 SGHTA, CDR2 FQGNSA. The CDR3 DNA follows: TGTGCCAGCAGCTTTGCTAACGGACCGAACACCGGGGAGCTGTTTTTT. Amino acid sequence: CASSFANGPNTGELFF.

This clonotype was detected only a few times. V and J are TRBV4-3 and TRBJ2-5, with 7 bases matching TRBD2. Trimming removed 0 bases from V and 4 bases from J; junction bases left unmatched: 8. CDR1 and CDR2 from the germline V gene are LGHNA and YSLEER. The CDR3 runs 16 residues. Written as DNA, the CDR3 is TGCGCCAGCAGCCAAGATACTAGCATAGCGGGAGAGACCCAGTACTTC. Protein product: CASSQDTSIAGETQYF.

This clonotype turned up a few times. The CDR3 DNA sequence: TGTGCCAGACAGGGACGGACCTACGAGCAGTACTTC. This encodes CARQGRTYEQYF. The chain couples TRBV6-1 to TRBJ2-7; D may be TRBD1 (6 bases). Trimming removed 9 bases from V and 2 bases from J, with 11 bases in between. CDR1 MNHNS and CDR2 SASEGT come from the germline V gene. This CDR3 spans 12 amino acids.

This clonotype showed up just a few times. The chain uses TRBV5-4 and TRBJ2-5; D call uncertain. Trimming pared 5 bases from V and 2 bases from J, leaving 13 bases between. The V gene's germline CDR1 is SGHNT and CDR2 YYREEE (reference sequence). The CDR3 is 14 amino acids. DNA of the CDR3: TGTGCCAGCAGTTCCAAGAGGTCGCAAGAGACCCAGTACTTC. Residues: CASSSKRSQETQYF.

This clonotype was seen ten or more times. The CDR3 reads CSAANRWGEDYGYTF. The CDR3 DNA follows: TGCAGTGCCGCCAATCGATGGGGGGAGGACTATGGCTACACCTTC. The gene calls are TRBV20-1 and TRBJ1-2; possibly TRBD1 for D (5 bases). The CDR3 has 15 amino acids. Germline V lookup: CDR1 DFQATT, CDR2 SNEGSKA (reference sequence). Between the trimmed V and J ends, which lost 6 bases and 3 bases, there was a span of 20 bases.

This clonotype was recorded at least ten times. The V gene is TRBV12-3 or TRBV12-4, the J gene TRBJ1-1, with 7 bases identical to TRBD1. There are 14 residues in the CDR3. Trimming took 4 bases from V and 0 from J; bases not matched to a gene: 2. The CDR3 sequence is CASSSGTVNTEAFF. CDR3 bases: TGTGCCAGCAGTTCCGGGACAGTGAACACTGAAGCTTTCTTT.

This clonotype was counted many times. The rearrangement uses TRBV20-1 and TRBJ1-5, with TRBD1 identical over 7 bases. Germline V CDR1 and CDR2: DFQATT, SNEGSKA (reference sequence). With V trimmed by 6 bases and J by 4 bases, 9 bases remained unmatched. There are 14 residues in the CDR3. The CDR3 nucleotides read TGCAGTGCACAAAGGGACAGCATTAATCAGCCCCAGCATTTT. It yields the protein CSAQRDSINQPQHF.

This clonotype was recorded at least ten times. The J gene is TRBJ1-6, the V gene TRBV2, with D uncertain. Germline CDR1 reads SNHLY; CDR2 reads FYNNEI. The V and J ends lost 6 bases and 14 bases respectively, with 14 bases between them. This CDR3 is built from 12 residues. DNA for the CDR3: TGTGCCAGCAGAGACAACAAGGTGGCCCTCCACTTT. Protein: CASRDNKVALHF.

This clonotype was counted at least ten times. The chain is built from TRBV15 and TRBJ2-7, with D unclear. The CDR3 has 14 amino acids. Trimming took off 1 base at V and 3 bases at J, with 10 bases between the two ends. Germline CDR1 LNHNV, CDR2 YYDKDF (reference sequence). The CDR3 nucleotides are TGTGCCACCAGCAGAGGACTGACTGGCTACGAGCAGTACTTC. Translation: CATSRGLTGYEQYF.

Many counts were recorded for this clonotype. The chain joins TRBV7-9 to TRBJ2-7; D possibly corresponds to TRBD2 (6 bases). Trimming removed 2 bases from V and 3 bases from J, with 11 bases in between. CDR1 is SEHNR, CDR2 FQNEAQ, per germline (reference sequence). The CDR3 is made up of 14 amino acids. Here the CDR3 reads CASSLLGGLYEQYF. The CDR3, as DNA: TGTGCCAGCAGCTTACTCGGGGGACTCTACGAGCAGTACTTC.

This clonotype was detected many times. The CDR3 DNA is TGTGCCAGCAGCCACCTTCAGGGTTCCTACGAGCAGTACTTC. The encoded protein is CASSHLQGSYEQYF. The chain uses TRBV5-5 and TRBJ2-7; the D gene is possibly TRBD1 (5 bases). CDR1 SGHKS and CDR2 YYEKEE come from the germline V gene (reference sequence). CDR3 size: 14 residues. Trimming removed 4 bases from V and 1 base from J, with 12 bases in between.

In its sample, this clonotype was seen many times. The chain links TRBV9 to TRBJ2-7; D is unclear. V shed 3 bases and J shed 0 bases, with 4 bases lying between them. The CDR3 is 12 residues long. Germline assignment: CDR1 SGDLS and CDR2 YYNGEE. The CDR3 sequence: CASSGDSYEQYF. The CDR3 DNA sequence: TGTGCCAGCAGCGGAGACTCCTACGAGCAGTACTTC.

Judged by abundance, this clonotype is medium-sized. The V gene is TRBV29-1, the J gene TRBJ2-7; no clear D gene. The germline V gene has CDR1 SQVTM and CDR2 ANQGSEA. With 6 bases removed from V and 2 bases from J, the gap between germline ends came to 14 bases. This CDR3 comprises 13 residues. The CDR3 here is CSVVGGGAYEQYF. CDR3 DNA: TGCAGCGTCGTCGGTGGTGGAGCCTACGAGCAGTACTTC.

This clonotype was detected a few times. The chain links TRBV20-1 to TRBJ2-7; possible D gene TRBD2, 5 bases. Trimming removed 0 bases from V and 2 bases from J, with 17 bases in between. The germline gives CDR1 DFQATT, CDR2 SNEGSKA (reference sequence). There are 16 residues in the CDR3. This CDR3 is CSARDAEGRRAYEQYF. CDR3 bases: TGCAGTGCTAGAGATGCCGAGGGCCGCCGGGCCTACGAGCAGTACTTC.

This clonotype appeared a few times. V gene TRBV29-1 combines with J gene TRBJ2-1, with 7 bases fitting TRBD2. The V gene's germline CDR1 is SQVTM and CDR2 ANQGSEA. The CDR3 is 15 residues long. V was pared by 7 bases and J by 10 bases, with 19 bases of the junction left unmatched. The CDR3 nucleotides are TGCAGCGCGGAACGGGGGAGGGCCTCACAGGTCGAGCAGTTCTTC. Its translation: CSAERGRASQVEQFF.

Only a few counts were recorded for this clonotype. The rearrangement joins TRBV7-2 to TRBJ2-5; 11 bases fit TRBD2. The CDR3 has 15 amino acids. With 5 bases clipped from V and 4 bases from J, the junction kept 6 bases outside the gene matches. Looked up from germline, CDR1 is SGHTA and CDR2 is FQGNSA. The CDR3 sequence is CASSQTSGSGETQYF. The CDR3 bases are TGTGCCAGCAGCCAAACTAGCGGGAGTGGAGAGACCCAGTACTTC.

A few counts support this clonotype. The chain couples TRBV11-3 to TRBJ2-7; D gene uncertain. Germline V gene sequence: CDR1 SGHNT, CDR2 YENEEA. This CDR3 region has 13 residues. Trimming removed 3 bases from V and 1 base from J, with 7 bases in between. The CDR3 bases are TGTGCCAGCAGCTTCTTCGGTTCCTACGAGCAGTACTTC. This gives the protein CASSFFGSYEQYF.

Many counts were recorded for this clonotype. V and J are TRBV27 and TRBJ1-5; D is unclear. CDR1 and CDR2 (germline): MNHEY, SMNVEV (reference sequence). Trimming stripped 6 bases from V and 9 bases from J, with 15 bases between. This CDR3 region has 13 residues. CDR3 sequence reads: CASSPAAWGPQHF. CDR3 in DNA: TGTGCCAGCAGCCCAGCCGCCTGGGGGCCCCAGCATTTT.

This clonotype occurred a few times. This sequence joins TRBV2 and TRBJ2-7, with D unclear. V gave up 2 bases and J gave up 7 bases, with 9 bases separating them. The CDR3 spans 12 residues. The V gene's germline CDR1 is SNHLY and CDR2 FYNNEI. CDR3 DNA sequence: TGTGCCAGCAGTGAACCGATAGGAGAGCAGTACTTC. Translation: CASSEPIGEQYF.

This clonotype is a singleton in its sample. The junction does not match germline at one end; this may be a read error. V and J are TRBV27 and TRBJ2-3; D may correspond to TRBD1 or TRBD2 (5 bases each). Germline CDR1 MNHEY, CDR2 SMNVEV (reference sequence). The CDR3 has 15 residues. As DNA, the CDR3 is TGTGCCAGCAGTTTTACTGTAGGGGAGACAGATTCGCAGTATTTT. The encoded protein is CASSFTVGETDSQYF.

This clonotype was counted ten times or more. This chain connects TRBV5-4 to TRBJ2-1; 7 nucleotides agree with TRBD2. This CDR3 spans 14 amino acids. After removal of 0 bases from V and 6 bases from J, the junction contained 3 bases not matched to a gene. Per germline, CDR1 SGHNT and CDR2 YYREEE (reference sequence). The CDR3 bases are TGTGCCAGCAGCTTGGGGGGGACTATCAATGAGCAGTTCTTC. Its translation: CASSLGGTINEQFF. Together with reference TRBV5-4 and TRBJ2-1, the CDR3 gives the full variable domain: ETGVTQSPTHLIKTRGQQVTLRCSSQSGHNTVSWYQQALGQGPQFIFQYYREEENGRGNFPPRFSGLQFPNYSSELNVNALELDDSALYLCASSLGGTINEQFFGPGTRLTVL.

This clonotype was recorded many times. The chain has TRBV27 and TRBJ1-5; D unclear. The germline gives CDR1 MNHEY, CDR2 SMNVEV (reference sequence). Trimming took off 4 bases at V and 7 bases at J, with 11 bases between the two ends. There are 13 residues in the CDR3. CDR3 DNA sequence: TGTGCCAGCAGTTCCTTAAGACGGCAGCCCCAGCATTTT. Its translation: CASSSLRRQPQHF.

This clonotype was recorded many times. The chain joins TRBV10-3 to TRBJ2-1, with D tentatively TRBD2 (5 bases). This CDR3 spans 13 amino acids. The V and J ends lost 7 bases and 0 bases respectively, with 7 bases between them. Germline CDR1 reads ENHRY; CDR2 reads SYGVKD. The chain's CDR3 is CAITGGSYNEQFF. Here the CDR3 DNA reads TGTGCCATCACCGGAGGCTCCTACAATGAGCAGTTCTTC.

The V call is TRBV27, the J call TRBJ2-7; perhaps TRBD2 as D (6 bases). The CDR3 contains 14 residues. Germline CDR1 MNHEY, CDR2 SMNVEV (reference sequence). Between the trimmed V and J ends, which lost 6 bases and 4 bases, there was a span of 16 bases. For the CDR3, the DNA is TGTGCCAGCAGAGCTGGAGGGAGATGGTACGAGCAGTACTTC. Its protein product is CASRAGGRWYEQYF.

The chain employs TRBV5-6 and TRBJ1-6; D is ambiguous. Germline V lookup: CDR1 SGHDT, CDR2 YYEEEE. The germline V and J ends were trimmed by 4 bases and 7 bases, with 15 bases remaining between them. The CDR3 sequence is 15 residues long. The CDR3 nucleotides read TGTGCCAGCAGCCCGGGGTGGGGTTGGAATTCACCCCTCCACTTT. Its protein is CASSPGWGWNSPLHF.